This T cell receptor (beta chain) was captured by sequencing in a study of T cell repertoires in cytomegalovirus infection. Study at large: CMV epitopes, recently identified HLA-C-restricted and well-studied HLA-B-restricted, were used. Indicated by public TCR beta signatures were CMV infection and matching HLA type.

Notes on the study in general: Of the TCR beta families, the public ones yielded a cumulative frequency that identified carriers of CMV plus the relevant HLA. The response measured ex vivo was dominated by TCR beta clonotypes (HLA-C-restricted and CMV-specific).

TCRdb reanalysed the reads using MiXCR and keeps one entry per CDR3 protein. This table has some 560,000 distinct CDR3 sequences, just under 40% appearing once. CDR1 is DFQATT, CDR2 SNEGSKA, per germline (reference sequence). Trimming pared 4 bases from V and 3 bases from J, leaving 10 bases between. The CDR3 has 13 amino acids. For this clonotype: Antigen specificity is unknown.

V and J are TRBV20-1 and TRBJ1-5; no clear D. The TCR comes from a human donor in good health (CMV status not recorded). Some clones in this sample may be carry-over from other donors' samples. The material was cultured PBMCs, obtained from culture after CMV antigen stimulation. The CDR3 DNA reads TGCAGTGCTAATAGGCGTTACAATCAGCCCCAGCATTTT. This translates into CSANRRYNQPQHF.